A selection of T cell receptor beta chains follows, all from one sample in a study of blood T cell repertoires in COVID-19. Assay used: immunoSEQ multiplex PCR; TCRdb lists only in-frame clones, some missing. The table lists just under 150,000 clones, roughly 86% of them singletons, with roughly 1% in the top ten. Sequencing was performed on peripheral blood. Receptor source: a woman aged 45 to 65 with acute or convalescent COVID-19. CDR3s include the opening cysteine and the closing phenylalanine or tryptophan. A D gene is named only where the DNA matches it firmly. The size field is filled for only some rows; it gives once, few, many or a size class.

V: TRBV3-1/TRBV3-2; J: TRBJ1-1; D: .; size: .; CDR3: CASSPRDMKAFF; DNA: TGTGCCAGCAGCCCCCGGGACATGAAGGCTTTCTTT
V: TRBV24-1; J: TRBJ2-5; D: .; size: .; CDR3: CATSDLQAGIETQYF; DNA: TGTGCCACCAGTGATTTGCAGGCAGGGATAGAGACCCAGTACTTC
V: TRBV19; J: TRBJ2-3; D: TRBD2; size: once; CDR3: CASSVELAGGATDTQYF; DNA: TGTGCCAGTAGCGTGGAACTAGCGGGGGGCGCCACAGATACGCAGTATTTT
V: TRBV19; J: TRBJ1-3; D: .; size: .; CDR3: CASSPLPGTGNTIYF; DNA: TGTGCCAGTAGTCCCCTCCCGGGGACTGGAAACACCATATATTTT
V: TRBV7-3; J: TRBJ2-2; D: TRBD2; size: once; CDR3: CASSPLGLADTGELFF; DNA: TGTGCCAGCAGCCCACTGGGACTAGCGGACACCGGGGAGCTGTTTTTT
V: TRBV4-1; J: TRBJ2-7; D: .; size: .; CDR3: CASSHPDRAYEQYF; DNA: TGCGCCAGCAGCCACCCCGACAGAGCCTACGAGCAGTACTTC
V: TRBV6-1; J: TRBJ2-2; D: .; size: .; CDR3: CASSEARGNTGELFF; DNA: TGTGCCAGCAGTGAAGCCAGGGGTAACACCGGGGAGCTGTTTTTT
V: TRBV6-2/TRBV6-3; J: TRBJ2-3; D: TRBD2; size: .; CDR3: CASSYGSGGTDTQYF; DNA: TGTGCCAGCAGTTACGGCAGCGGGGGCACAGATACGCAGTATTTT
V: TRBV11-2; J: TRBJ1-4; D: TRBD1; size: once; CDR3: CASSLDRVNEKLFF; DNA: TGTGCCAGCAGCTTGGACAGGGTTAATGAAAAACTGTTTTTT
V: TRBV7-3; J: TRBJ2-3; D: .; size: .; CDR3: CASSPSGETTDTQYF; DNA: TGTGCCAGCAGCCCTTCGGGGGAGACCACAGATACGCAGTATTTT
V: TRBV3-1/TRBV3-2; J: TRBJ2-1; D: .; size: .; CDR3: CASRPTWGLGYNEQFF; DNA: TGTGCCAGCAGACCGACATGGGGCTTAGGCTACAATGAGCAGTTCTTC
V: TRBV20-1; J: TRBJ2-2; D: TRBD2; size: once; CDR3: CSASDGRAGAGELFF; DNA: TGCAGTGCTAGTGACGGGAGGGCCGGGGCCGGGGAGCTGTTTTTT
V: TRBV19; J: TRBJ2-1; D: .; size: .; CDR3: CASSMGPLGSYNEQFF; DNA: TGTGCCAGTAGTATGGGCCCCCTGGGCTCCTACAATGAGCAGTTCTTC
V: TRBV5-1; J: TRBJ1-5; D: TRBD1; size: .; CDR3: CASSLTGQYSNQPQHF; DNA: TGCGCCAGCAGCTTGACGGGACAGTATAGCAATCAGCCCCAGCATTTT
V: TRBV9; J: TRBJ2-7; D: .; size: .; CDR3: CASSVQVGSYEQYF; DNA: TGTGCCAGCAGCGTCCAGGTAGGCTCCTACGAGCAGTACTTC
V: TRBV19; J: TRBJ1-2; D: .; size: once; CDR3: CASSGHPSYGYTF; DNA: TGTGCCAGTAGTGGGCATCCAAGCTATGGCTACACCTTC
V: TRBV20-1; J: TRBJ1-2; D: .; size: once; CDR3: CSAARVGYTF; DNA: TGCAGTGCTGCCCGGGTCGGCTACACCTTC
V: TRBV24-1; J: TRBJ2-1; D: TRBD1; size: .; CDR3: CATSDPFTGVDEQFF; DNA: TGTGCCACCAGTGATCCCTTTACAGGGGTAGATGAGCAGTTCTTC
V: TRBV11-3; J: TRBJ2-7; D: TRBD1; size: .; CDR3: CASSLGDRESYEQYF; DNA: TGTGCCAGCAGCTTAGGCGACAGGGAGTCCTACGAGCAGTACTTC
V: TRBV24-1; J: TRBJ1-4; D: TRBD1; size: once; CDR3: CATSEGATGINEKLFF; DNA: TGTGCCACCAGTGAAGGGGCGACAGGGATCAATGAAAAACTGTTTTTT
V: TRBV5-6; J: TRBJ1-2; D: TRBD1; size: .; CDR3: CASSYLRDREPPNYGYTF; DNA: TGTGCCAGCAGCTACCTCCGGGACAGGGAACCCCCTAACTATGGCTACACCTTC
V: TRBV7-9; J: TRBJ2-7; D: .; size: .; CDR3: CASSPRVGSYEQYF; DNA: TGTGCCAGCAGCCCCCGGGTGGGCTCCTACGAGCAGTACTTC
V: TRBV7-6; J: TRBJ1-3; D: .; size: .; CDR3: CASSLGPTGASGNTIYF; DNA: TGTGCCAGCAGCTTAGGGCCCACAGGTGCGTCTGGAAACACCATATATTTT
V: TRBV5-6; J: TRBJ2-3; D: .; size: .; CDR3: CASSYTGTASTDTQYF; DNA: TGTGCCAGCAGTTATACCGGGACTGCTAGCACAGATACGCAGTATTTT
V: TRBV3-1/TRBV3-2; J: TRBJ2-3; D: .; size: .; CDR3: CASSQAASTDTQYF; DNA: TGTGCCAGCAGCCAGGCTGCCTCCACAGATACGCAGTATTTT
V: TRBV7-6; J: TRBJ1-2; D: .; size: .; CDR3: CASSLGVRGNYGYTF; DNA: TGTGCCAGCAGCTTAGGAGTTAGGGGAAACTATGGTTACACCTTC
V: TRBV19; J: TRBJ1-5; D: TRBD1; size: few; CDR3: CASSPAAGGSNQPQHF; DNA: TGTGCCAGTAGCCCAGCTGCAGGGGGCAGCAATCAGCCCCAGCATTTT
V: TRBV7-3; J: TRBJ1-2; D: TRBD1; size: .; CDR3: CASSSRQGSGYTF; DNA: TGTGCCAGCAGCTCACGACAGGGGTCTGGCTACACCTTC
V: TRBV2; J: TRBJ2-7; D: .; size: .; CDR3: CASSEGRGWAYEQYF; DNA: TGTGCCAGCAGTGAAGGCCGGGGTTGGGCCTACGAGCAGTACTTC
V: TRBV6-1; J: TRBJ1-3; D: TRBD1; size: .; CDR3: CASSEGTGTDTIYF; DNA: TGTGCCAGCAGTGAAGGGACAGGGACGGACACCATATATTTT
V: TRBV9; J: TRBJ2-3; D: TRBD2; size: .; CDR3: CASSVTSGSPDTQYF; DNA: TGTGCCAGCAGCGTAACTAGCGGGAGCCCAGATACGCAGTATTTT
V: TRBV3-1/TRBV3-2; J: TRBJ2-1; D: .; size: .; CDR3: CASRRGIGGDEQFF; DNA: TGTGCCAGCAGACGGGGGATAGGTGGCGATGAGCAGTTCTTC
V: TRBV12-5; J: TRBJ1-1; D: .; size: .; CDR3: CASGFVADTEAFF; DNA: TGTGCTAGTGGTTTTGTGGCAGACACTGAAGCTTTCTTT
V: TRBV5-4; J: TRBJ2-7; D: TRBD2; size: .; CDR3: CASSALTSGINYEQYF; DNA: TGTGCCAGCAGCGCTCTCACTAGCGGGATTAACTACGAGCAGTACTTC
V: TRBV21-1; J: TRBJ1-1; D: .; size: .; CDR3: CASSSGQRYLMNTEAFF; DNA: TGTGCCAGCAGCAGCGGACAGCGTTATCTCATGAACACTGAAGCTTTCTTT
V: TRBV6-6; J: TRBJ2-7; D: TRBD2; size: .; CDR3: CASSGLAGVSYEQYF; DNA: TGTGCCAGCAGCGGACTAGCGGGTGTCTCCTACGAGCAGTACTTC
V: TRBV4-1; J: TRBJ2-1; D: TRBD2; size: .; CDR3: CASTLVGGGATYNEQFF; DNA: TGCGCCAGCACCCTAGTGGGCGGGGGGGCCACATACAATGAGCAGTTCTTC
V: TRBV5-1; J: TRBJ2-4; D: TRBD1; size: once; CDR3: CASSLSQGAPAKNIQYF; DNA: TGCGCCAGCAGCTTGTCCCAGGGGGCGCCGGCCAAAAACATTCAGTACTTC